The 20 T cell receptor beta chains given below trace back to one sample, sequenced in a study of CD8+CD57+ T cells in acquired aplastic anemia. Genomic DNA, the template, was used for profiling of the TCR beta VDJ and CDR3. TCRdb independently ran MiXCR on the reads; one entry per CDR3 protein. Of roughly 17,000 distinct CDR3 sequences listed, under 40% are singletons. Points from the study as a whole: Diversity was reduced in patient CD8+CD57+ cells relative to total CD4+ and CD8+ pools.

No antigens are known for them. All sequencing subjects had displayed CD8+CD57+ cell expansion on flow cytometry. The sample taken for sequencing was CD8+CD57+ T cells sorted from PBMCs. Subset of the sample: bead-enriched CD8+CD57+ effector memory T cells from SAA patients. The origin of the receptors is a human donor with aplastic anemia.

There are a few counts of this clonotype. The chain combines TRBV20-1 with TRBJ1-2; D is unresolved. The V end was cut by 0 bases, the J end by 1 base, with 0 bases between. This CDR3 region has 11 residues. Germline CDR1 DFQATT, CDR2 SNEGSKA (reference sequence). The CDR3 DNA follows: TGCAGTGCTAGAGATAACTATGGCTACACCTTC. The encoded protein is CSARDNYGYTF.

This chain links TRBV9 with TRBJ2-3; D is uncertain. The V end lost 0 bases, the J end lost 4 bases, and 9 bases lay between the germline ends. The germline V gene encodes CDR1 SGDLS and CDR2 YYNGEE. The CDR3 has 14 residues. As DNA, the CDR3 is TGTGCCAGCAGCGTAGAGGCTAGACCAGATACGCAGTATTTT. It translates to CASSVEARPDTQYF.

The J gene is TRBJ2-3, the V gene TRBV13; 8 nucleotides agree with TRBD2. CDR3 length: 16 amino acids. The V segment lost 5 bases and the J segment 0 bases; nucleotides outside the gene matches: 7. Per the germline V gene, CDR1 is PRHDT and CDR2 is FYEKMQ (reference sequence). The CDR3 coding sequence is TGTGCCAGCAGCCAACCTTTAGCGGGAAGCACAGATACGCAGTATTTT. Its translation: CASSQPLAGSTDTQYF. The complete variable domain, with remaining parts taken from reference TRBV13 and TRBJ2-3, reads AAGVIQSPRHLIKEKRETATLKCYPIPRHDTVYWYQQGPGQDPQFLISFYEKMQSDKGSIPDRFSAQQFSDYHSELNMSSLELGDSALYFCASSQPLAGSTDTQYFGPGTRLTVL.

The rearrangement links TRBV9 to TRBJ2-7; perhaps TRBD1 as D (6 bases). V gave up 0 bases and J gave up 6 bases, with 13 bases separating them. CDR1 and CDR2 (germline): SGDLS, YYNGEE. There are 14 residues in the CDR3. CDR3 coding DNA: TGTGCCAGCAGCGTAGGGGACATTGGTCGCGAGCAGTACTTC. It specifies CASSVGDIGREQYF. Full variable domain (remainder filled in from reference TRBV9 and TRBJ2-7): DSGVTQTPKHLITATGQRVTLRCSPRSGDLSVYWYQQSLDQGLQFLIQYYNGEERAKGNILERFSAQQFPDLHSELNLSSLELGDSALYFCASSVGDIGREQYFGPGTRLTVT.

In this sample, this clonotype turned up many times. The J gene is TRBJ2-7, the V gene TRBV7-2, with unresolved D. Germline CDR1 SGHTA, CDR2 FQGNSA. Trimming stripped 5 bases from V and 5 bases from J, with 10 bases between. The CDR3 covers 12 residues. The CDR3 coding sequence is TGTGCCAGCAGCCGTAGGGCGGACGAGCAGTACTTC. Protein sequence: CASSRRADEQYF.

On this clonotype: One end of the junction does not line up with germline, which may come from a read error. The V call is TRBV4-2, the J call TRBJ1-2; 7 nucleotides match TRBD1. The V gene's germline CDR1 is LGHNA and CDR2 YNFKEQ. The length of the CDR3 is 12 residues. For the CDR3, the DNA is TGTGCCAGCAGCCAACGAGGAGGGGGCTGCACCTTT. This translates into CASSQRGGGCTF.

This chain connects TRBV6-5 to TRBJ1-5, with D perhaps matching TRBD1 (6 bases). CDR3 length: 13 amino acids. With 5 bases removed from V and 4 bases from J, the gap between germline ends came to 9 bases. Germline-derived CDR1 and CDR2 are MNHEY and SVGAGI. CDR3 DNA sequence: TGTGCCAGCAGTAACAGGGTAAATCAGCCCCAGCATTTT. It codes for CASSNRVNQPQHF.

Worth noting for this clonotype: It may be a read error: a sequence one base away is much more abundant. The rearrangement links TRBV25-1 to TRBJ2-7; D possibly uses TRBD1 or TRBD2 (5 bases each). The CDR3 consists of 13 residues. V was shortened by 5 bases and J by 4 bases, with 12 bases between the two germline ends. CDR1 is MGHDK, CDR2 SYGVNS, per germline. The CDR3 reads CASSLGVVYEQYF. Here the CDR3 DNA reads TGTGCCAGCAGTCTGGGGGTGGTATACGAGCAGTACTTC.

The chain joins TRBV19 to TRBJ1-5; D is ambiguous. CDR3 size: 15 residues. V was trimmed by 5 bases and J by 2 bases, leaving 13 bases between them. CDR1 is LNHDA and CDR2 is SQIVND in the germline V gene (reference sequence). The CDR3 here is CASSPWGLGNQPQHF. CDR3 in DNA: TGTGCCAGTAGTCCCTGGGGTCTTGGCAATCAGCCCCAGCATTTT. Combining the CDR3 with reference TRBV19 and TRBJ1-5 gives the whole variable domain DGGITQSPKYLFRKEGQNVTLSCEQNLNHDAMYWYRQDPGQGLRLIYYSQIVNDFQKGDIAEGYSVSREKKESFPLTVTSAQKNPTAFYLCASSPWGLGNQPQHFGDGTRLSIL.

V and J are TRBV6-5 and TRBJ2-2; maybe TRBD2 (5 bases). The CDR3 has 15 residues. V was shortened by 2 bases and J by 4 bases, with 11 bases between the two germline ends. Germline V CDR1 and CDR2: MNHEY, SVGAGI. The CDR3 loop is CASSYVRDGTGELFF. The DNA of the CDR3 is TGTGCCAGCAGTTACGTCCGGGATGGCACCGGGGAGCTGTTTTTT.

V is TRBV7-2 and J is TRBJ2-7, with a weak D call TRBD1 (6 bases). Looked up from germline, CDR1 is SGHTA and CDR2 is FQGNSA. This CDR3 comprises 14 residues. Between the trimmed V and J ends, which lost 2 bases and 2 bases, there was a span of 10 bases. CDR3 region: CASSLQGRTYEQYF. For the CDR3, the DNA is TGTGCCAGCAGCTTACAGGGGCGCACCTACGAGCAGTACTTC.

This clonotype was seen a handful of times. The J gene is TRBJ1-1, the V gene TRBV27; D gene ambiguous. The CDR3 runs to 16 residues. Germline V gene lookup returns CDR1 MNHEY and CDR2 SMNVEV (reference sequence). V lost 4 bases and J lost 3, with 18 bases in between. Written as DNA, the CDR3 is TGTGCCAGCAGTTCATCCGCGTACTCCTTGGACACTGAAGCTTTCTTT. It encodes CASSSSAYSLDTEAFF.

This clonotype was picked up a small number of times. The chain combines TRBV11-2 with TRBJ1-5, with D perhaps TRBD1 (5 bases). Germline V gene lookup returns CDR1 SGHAT and CDR2 FQNNGV. The CDR3 sequence is 18 residues long. Trimming removed 2 bases at V and 0 bases at J, with 17 bases between. CDR3 DNA: TGTGCCAGCAGCTTACCCCAAGGGGCGGAGTTTAGCAATCAGCCCCAGCATTTT. This gives the protein CASSLPQGAEFSNQPQHF.

This clonotype was counted a few times. V usage is TRBV10-2 and J usage is TRBJ1-1; perhaps TRBD1 as D (6 bases). This CDR3 has 14 residues. Germline V lookup: CDR1 WSHSY, CDR2 SAAADI. Trimming removed 7 bases from V and 4 bases from J, with 16 bases in between. The CDR3 DNA is TGCGCCAGCAATCCGACAGGTCGGGGCACTGAAGCTTTCTTT. It translates to CASNPTGRGTEAFF.

Regarding this clonotype: One end of the junction varies from germline; a read error may be responsible. The rearrangement links TRBV6-5 to TRBJ1-6, with a possible D match to TRBD1 (6 bases). Germline CDR1 reads MNHEY; CDR2 reads SVGAGI. The CDR3 is made up of 16 amino acids. CDR3 coding DNA: TGTGCCAGCAGTGACTCTATGGGTACAGGGAATTCACCCCTCCACTTT. Amino acids: CASSDSMGTGNSPLHF.

The chain carries TRBV3-1 and TRBJ2-1, with a weak D call TRBD1 (6 bases). Trimming took 4 bases from V and 2 from J, leaving 24 bases between them. The CDR3 runs to 19 residues. Looked up from germline, CDR1 is LGHDT and CDR2 is YNNKEL (reference sequence). CDR3 nucleotide sequence: TGTGCCAGCAGCCTCGCTGGTATGGGGGCTCCTGGCGCCTACAATGAGCAGTTCTTC. Translated, it gives CASSLAGMGAPGAYNEQFF.

A few counts support this clonotype. This chain uses TRBV10-1 with TRBJ2-7; 7 bases match TRBD1. The germline CDR1 and CDR2 sequences are WNHNN and SYGVQD (reference sequence). The length of the CDR3 is 15 residues. With 6 bases clipped from V and 0 bases from J, the junction kept 8 bases outside the gene matches. Here the CDR3 DNA reads TGCGCCAGCAGCGCAGAGACAGGGAGCTCCTACGAGCAGTACTTC. It translates to CASSAETGSSYEQYF.

The genes are TRBV4-2 and TRBJ2-3; D uncertain. Trimming pared 1 base from V and 3 bases from J, leaving 11 bases between. The germline V gene has CDR1 LGHNA and CDR2 YNFKEQ. The CDR3 runs 15 residues. The CDR3 is CASSQAGVGTDTQYF. CDR3 bases: TGTGCCAGCAGCCAAGCAGGAGTTGGTACAGATACGCAGTATTTT.

This clonotype appeared many times. The chain uses TRBV5-4 and TRBJ2-3; D not certain. CDR3 size: 11 residues. Germline V lookup: CDR1 SGHNT, CDR2 YYREEE (reference sequence). Trimming left V 7 bases short and J 4 bases short, with 7 bases between. This CDR3 reads CASGDSDTQYF. CDR3 bases: TGTGCCAGCGGGGATTCAGATACGCAGTATTTT.

Details on this clonotype: This may be a read error: a much more frequent sequence differs by one nucleotide. As the CDR3 is not closed by the conserved phenylalanine or tryptophan, this likely results from a read error. This CDR3 is CSVVWGTQYS. The CDR3 coding sequence is TGCAGCGTTGTTTGGGGTACGCAGTATTCT. This chain uses TRBV29-1 with TRBJ2-3; no definite D call. The V end lost 4 bases, the J end lost 8 bases, and 7 bases lay between the germline ends. The CDR3 runs to 10 residues. Per germline, CDR1 SQVTM and CDR2 ANQGSEA.